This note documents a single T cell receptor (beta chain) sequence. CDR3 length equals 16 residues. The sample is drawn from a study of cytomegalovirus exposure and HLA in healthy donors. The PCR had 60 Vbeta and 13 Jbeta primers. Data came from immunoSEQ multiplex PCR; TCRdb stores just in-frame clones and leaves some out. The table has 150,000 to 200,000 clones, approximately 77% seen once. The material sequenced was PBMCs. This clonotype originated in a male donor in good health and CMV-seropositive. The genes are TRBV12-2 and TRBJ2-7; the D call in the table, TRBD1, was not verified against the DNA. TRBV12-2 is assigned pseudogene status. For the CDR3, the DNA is TGTGCAAGTCGCTTAGCGCAGAGACAGGGAAGAAACGAGCAGTACTTC. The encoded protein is CASRLAQRQGRNEQYF.